This T cell receptor beta chain was retrieved from a study of vaccination effects on CD4 cells after COVID-19. ViraFEST assay sequencing came after antigen-specific CD4+ T cells were expanded with viral peptide pools. A roughly 10-day culture period preceded the isolation of CD4+ T cells. Each participant received a vaccine that was either BNT162b2 or mRNA-1273, given as two doses. Vaccine recipients had no previous SARS-CoV-2 infection; their nucleocapsid antibodies were negative. Half-medium replacement with IL-2 medium occurred on days 3 and 7. Germline trimming cut 7 bases from V and 6 bases from J; bases unmatched to any gene: 12. Germline loops: CDR1 SNHLY, CDR2 FYNNEI. This CDR3 has 14 amino acids. This clone has a handful of counts. Its target is not known. Measured with immunoSEQ multiplex PCR; TCRdb has only the in-frame clones, and not every one. The top ten hold roughly 9.9% of the sample, which has about 13,000 clones, about 72% seen once.

The sequence derives from a human donor who received a COVID-19 vaccine. This sequence joins TRBV2 and TRBJ2-7; 7 bases agree with TRBD2. Sequenced material: CD4+ T cells from PBMCs cultured with SARS-CoV-2 spike peptides, taken after COVID-19 vaccination. The CDR3 loop reads CASKDGAGWGEQYF. CDR3 coding DNA: TGTGCCAGCAAGGACGGAGCGGGATGGGGCGAGCAGTACTTC.